The 22 T cell receptor beta chains reported below all come from one sample, sequenced in a study of blood T cell repertoires in COVID-19 (dated by TCRdb to the early 2020s). Library construction relied on the immunoSEQ multiplex PCR assay. Sourced from immuneACCESS, this table was stored by TCRdb with only in-frame sequences that have V and J called. A share of the clones is absent; for the studies checked, an unresolved V gene accounts for under half, and the remainder has no known explanation. The sample table contains approximately 200,000 clones; only one count was recorded for approximately 90% of them. Of the sample, about 3.5% falls within the top ten clones. Sequencing input: PBMCs or T cells enriched from blood (not recorded which). These receptor sequences come from a woman younger than 30 in a cohort exposed to, infected with or recovered from COVID-19 (not recorded which).

The chain joins TRBV10-3 to TRBJ1-5, with a possible D match to TRBD1 (6 bases). The CDR3 sequence is 14 residues long. Germline V CDR1 and CDR2: ENHRY, SYGVKD. Trimming took off 4 bases at V and 2 bases at J, with 9 bases between the two ends. In DNA, the CDR3 is TGTGCCATCAGTGTAGCAGGGGGCAATCAGCCCCAGCATTTT. Translation gives CAISVAGGNQPQHF.

J is TRBJ2-3 and V is TRBV3-1 (or the pseudogene TRBV3-2); TRBD2 might be the D (5 bases). This CDR3 spans 14 amino acids. Trimming removed 4 bases at V and 2 bases at J, with 10 bases between. The germline CDR1 and CDR2 sequences are LGHDT and YNNKEL (reference sequence). CDR3 in amino acids: CASSPRTYTDTQYF. CDR3 nucleotides: TGTGCCAGCAGCCCCCGGACTTACACAGATACGCAGTATTTT.

The chain has TRBV5-4 and TRBJ2-5; 9 bases are shared with TRBD2. V was pared by 3 bases and J by 4 bases, with 7 bases of the junction left unmatched. CDR3 size: 15 residues. Looked up from germline, CDR1 is SGHNT and CDR2 is YYREEE (reference sequence). The CDR3: CASSSPGAGGETQYF. DNA for the CDR3: TGTGCCAGCAGCTCGCCGGGAGCGGGGGGAGAGACCCAGTACTTC.

The chain joins TRBV3-1 (or the pseudogene TRBV3-2) to TRBJ2-2; 7 bases line up with TRBD1. From germline, CDR1 is LGHDT and CDR2 YNNKEL (reference sequence). V trimming: 5 bases; J trimming: 6 bases; junction bases outside the gene matches: 9. CDR3 length: 15 residues. CDR3 coding DNA: TGTGCCAGCAGCTATGGGACAGTTAATCCCGGGGAGCTGTTTTTT. The encoded protein is CASSYGTVNPGELFF.

The J gene is TRBJ1-2, the V gene TRBV6-5; D not resolved. Trimming shortened V by 4 bases and J by 7 bases, and 16 bases separated the two germline ends. This CDR3 contains 14 residues. From germline, CDR1 is MNHEY and CDR2 SVGAGI. CDR3 protein: CASSSHSGYSGYTF. The DNA for the CDR3 is TGTGCCAGCAGTTCCCACTCGGGGTACTCTGGCTACACCTTC.

The chain combines TRBV11-3 with TRBJ2-7; D gene ambiguous. Germline CDR1 reads SGHNT; CDR2 reads YENEEA. Trimming removed 2 bases from V and 3 bases from J, with 11 bases in between. The CDR3 covers 14 residues. The CDR3 protein is CASSLRSQDYEQYF. The CDR3 bases are TGTGCCAGCAGCTTACGCTCCCAGGACTACGAGCAGTACTTC.

V is TRBV21-1 and J is TRBJ1-6; TRBD1 is the table's D call and was not checked against the DNA. TRBV21-1 is described as a pseudogene. This CDR3 is 16 amino acids long. DNA for the CDR3: TGTGCCAGCAGCAAAGGGGGAAGGGGTGCCAATTCACCCCTCCACTTT. Translating gives CASSKGGRGANSPLHF.

The CDR3 loop is CASSYRTGGNQPQHF. The DNA for the CDR3 is TGTGCCAGTAGCTACCGGACAGGTGGGAATCAGCCCCAGCATTTT. This chain links TRBV19 with TRBJ1-5; 7 bases are a match to TRBD1. The CDR3 loop spans 15 amino acids. Germline V gene sequence: CDR1 LNHDA, CDR2 SQIVND (reference sequence). V lost 6 bases, J lost 4 bases, and 9 bases stayed unmatched.

V and J are TRBV19 and TRBJ2-7, with 7 bases fitting TRBD2. Trimming cost V 1 base and J 0 bases; bases outside gene matches: 9. In germline, CDR1 is LNHDA, CDR2 SQIVND (reference sequence). The CDR3 length is 17 residues. The CDR3 sequence is CASSIALAVGHSYEQYF. The CDR3 DNA is TGTGCCAGTAGTATAGCCCTAGCGGTAGGCCACTCCTACGAGCAGTACTTC. The full variable domain, rest sourced from reference TRBV19 and TRBJ2-7, is DGGITQSPKYLFRKEGQNVTLSCEQNLNHDAMYWYRQDPGQGLRLIYYSQIVNDFQKGDIAEGYSVSREKKESFPLTVTSAQKNPTAFYLCASSIALAVGHSYEQYFGPGTRLTVT.

This chain uses TRBV19 with TRBJ2-7, with TRBD2 matching 8 bases. The junction had 1 base not matched to a gene; V was cut back by 3 bases and J by 0 bases. Germline CDR1 is LNHDA and CDR2 is SQIVND (reference sequence). This CDR3 is built from 14 residues. The CDR3 reads CASSIREGSYEQYF. The CDR3, as DNA: TGTGCCAGTAGTATTCGGGAGGGCTCCTACGAGCAGTACTTC.

The chain couples TRBV7-9 to TRBJ1-1, with 7 bases lining up with TRBD1. Germline CDR1 SEHNR, CDR2 FQNEAQ (reference sequence). The CDR3 covers 16 residues. The trim removed 5 bases at V and 2 bases at J, leaving 11 bases unmatched. The DNA for the CDR3 is TGTGCCAGCAGCCCCCCCTCACAGGGGTCAAACACTGAAGCTTTCTTT. This gives the protein CASSPPSQGSNTEAFF.

This clone is deemed medium-sized. The V gene is TRBV24-1, the J gene TRBJ2-5, with D maybe TRBD1 (5 bases). V lost 3 bases and J lost 7, with 17 bases in between. This CDR3 has 15 residues. Per the germline V gene, CDR1 is KGHDR and CDR2 is SFDVKD. The DNA of the CDR3 is TGTGCCACCAGTGATCCCGAACACAACCAGGGGACCCAGTACTTC. Protein sequence: CATSDPEHNQGTQYF.

In DNA, the CDR3 is TGTGCCAGCAGCTTGAGGGTCACAGGGGGTACGAACACTGAAGCTTTCTTT. This sequence encodes CASSLRVTGGTNTEAFF. The chain joins TRBV5-6 to TRBJ1-1, with 8 positions matching TRBD1. The CDR3 length is 17 residues. Trimming took 1 base from V and 1 from J; bases not matched to a gene: 9. The germline V gene encodes CDR1 SGHDT and CDR2 YYEEEE.

The chain couples TRBV24-1 to TRBJ2-7, with TRBD2 matching 7 bases. CDR3 length: 14 amino acids. Germline lookup yields CDR1 KGHDR and CDR2 SFDVKD. With 6 bases clipped from V and 2 bases from J, the junction kept 6 bases outside the gene matches. The CDR3 DNA reads TGTGCCACCAGTTCTGGGGGGGACCCCTACGAGCAGTACTTC. It yields the protein CATSSGGDPYEQYF.

This chain connects TRBV10-2 to TRBJ2-2; 9 nucleotides line up with TRBD2. The length of the CDR3 is 14 residues. Germline V gene data show CDR1 as WSHSY and CDR2 as SAAADI. The V and J ends lost 6 bases and 4 bases, in that order; junction bases with no gene match: 3. CDR3: CASRASGVTGELFF. CDR3 coding DNA: TGCGCCAGCAGGGCTAGCGGGGTCACCGGGGAGCTGTTTTTT.

The chain couples TRBV29-1 to TRBJ1-1; D may be TRBD1 (5 bases). The CDR3 sequence is 14 residues long. With 2 bases removed from V and 4 bases from J, the gap between germline ends came to 14 bases. CDR1 and CDR2 (germline): SQVTM, ANQGSEA. Here the CDR3 DNA reads TGCAGCGTTGAATTTGGGCAGGGCGGCACTGAAGCTTTCTTT. Protein sequence: CSVEFGQGGTEAFF.

The chain carries TRBV24-1 and TRBJ2-1; 8 bases align to TRBD2. The CDR3 is 17 amino acids. From germline, CDR1 is KGHDR and CDR2 SFDVKD. J gave up 5 bases and V 4 bases, and 12 bases lay outside the gene matches. The CDR3 spells CATSDTGTRIFHNEQFF. The CDR3 region has the DNA TGTGCCACCAGTGACACCGGGACTAGAATCTTCCACAATGAGCAGTTCTTC.

V and J are TRBV10-3 and TRBJ1-4; 10 nucleotides align to TRBD1. CDR3 length: 15 residues. Trimming cost V 5 bases and J 3 bases; bases outside gene matches: 3. Germline CDR1 is ENHRY and CDR2 is SYGVKD. CDR3 sequence reads: CAISPGQGANEKLFF. Written as DNA, the CDR3 is TGTGCCATCAGTCCTGGACAGGGGGCTAATGAAAAACTGTTTTTT.

V and J are TRBV6-2 or TRBV6-3 and TRBJ2-1; TRBD2 agrees at 13 bases. Germline CDR1 MNHEY, CDR2 SVGEGT. Trimming cost V 5 bases and J 7 bases; bases outside gene matches: 8. CDR3 length: 16 amino acids. The CDR3 sequence is CASSRGTSGVWNEQFF. In nucleotides, the CDR3 is TGTGCCAGCAGTCGGGGGACTAGCGGGGTTTGGAATGAGCAGTTCTTC.

The chain couples TRBV2 to TRBJ1-6; a weak D match, TRBD1 (5 bases). Between the trimmed V and J ends, which lost 7 bases and 3 bases, there was a span of 7 bases. The CDR3 spans 13 residues. CDR1 and CDR2 from the germline V gene are SNHLY and FYNNEI. The CDR3 is CASTRGYNSPLHF. The CDR3, as DNA: TGTGCCAGCACAAGGGGCTATAATTCACCCCTCCACTTT.

The CDR3 sequence: CASSPSGQYSGNTIYF. For the CDR3, the DNA is TGTGCCAGCTCACCATCGGGACAGTACTCTGGAAACACCATATATTTT. The chain recombines TRBV18 with TRBJ1-3, with 7 bases that match TRBD1. With V trimmed by 2 bases and J by 0 bases, 4 bases remained unmatched. The CDR3 is made up of 16 amino acids. Per germline, CDR1 KGHSH and CDR2 LQKENI.

The chain joins TRBV18 to TRBJ2-3, with 8 bases aligning to TRBD2. Germline V lookup: CDR1 KGHSH, CDR2 LQKENI. There are 17 residues in the CDR3. The V segment lost 3 bases and the J segment 2 bases; nucleotides outside the gene matches: 10. The CDR3 region is CASSPLRLAPTTDTQYF. DNA of the CDR3: TGTGCCAGCTCACCGCTTCGACTAGCGCCTACCACAGATACGCAGTATTTT.